The rows below give T cell receptor beta chains drawn from one sample of a study of T cells in Graves' hyperthyroidism and ophthalmopathy. TCRdb analysed the multiplex PCR reads with MiXCR anew, one entry per CDR3 protein. Counted here are around 800,000 distinct CDR3 sequences, about two fifths occurring once; the ten biggest clones make up approximately 10%. The sample taken for sequencing was blood. The receptors here all came from a man aged 18-30 years with Graves' hyperthyroidism. The CDR3 runs from the conserved cysteine through the conserved F or W. A D gene is named only where the DNA matches it firmly. Size is omitted from some rows. Given values are once, few, many or a class for expanded clones.

abundance: many
d_gene: -
v_gene: TRBV10-3
j_gene: TRBJ2-6
CDR3aa: CAISESWTAIASGANVLTF
CDR3nt: TGTGCCATCAGTGAGTCTTGGACAGCGATTGCCTCTGGGGCCAACGTCCTGACTTTC

abundance: -
d_gene: -
v_gene: TRBV14
j_gene: TRBJ2-7
CDR3aa: CASSQDPTWPEQYF
CDR3nt: TGTGCCAGCAGCCAAGACCCCACGTGGCCCGAGCAGTACTTC

abundance: many
d_gene: -
v_gene: TRBV2
j_gene: TRBJ1-1
CDR3aa: CASREGEFRRTEAFF
CDR3nt: TGTGCCAGCAGGGAGGGTGAATTTCGTCGCACTGAAGCTTTCTTT

abundance: many
d_gene: -
v_gene: TRBV2
j_gene: TRBJ2-2
CDR3aa: CASNWAPDTGELFF
CDR3nt: TGTGCCAGCAACTGGGCCCCGGACACCGGGGAGCTGTTTTTT

abundance: many
d_gene: -
v_gene: TRBV29-1
j_gene: TRBJ1-2
CDR3aa: CSVGEDSYGYTF
CDR3nt: TGCAGCGTTGGGGAAGATAGCTATGGCTACACCTTC

abundance: many
d_gene: TRBD1
v_gene: TRBV20-1
j_gene: TRBJ2-7
CDR3aa: CSARDRVSYEQYF
CDR3nt: TGCAGTGCTCGGGACAGGGTGTCCTACGAGCAGTACTTC

abundance: -
d_gene: -
v_gene: TRBV10-3
j_gene: TRBJ2-2
CDR3aa: CAIEVKEGAGPGELFF
CDR3nt: TGTGCCATCGAGGTCAAGGAGGGGGCAGGACCCGGGGAGCTGTTTTTT

abundance: many
d_gene: -
v_gene: TRBV20-1
j_gene: TRBJ2-7
CDR3aa: CSAGRGTPPYEQYF
CDR3nt: TGCAGTGCTGGGAGGGGGACTCCTCCTTACGAGCAGTACTTC

abundance: -
d_gene: -
v_gene: TRBV11-2
j_gene: TRBJ2-7
CDR3aa: CASSSPGTTYGQYF
CDR3nt: TGTGCCAGCAGCTCCCCCGGGACAACCTACGGGCAGTACTTC

abundance: few
d_gene: -
v_gene: TRBV9
j_gene: TRBJ2-2
CDR3aa: CASSVTHTGELFF
CDR3nt: TGTGCCAGCAGCGTAACCCACACCGGGGAGCTGTTTTTT

abundance: few
d_gene: -
v_gene: TRBV2
j_gene: TRBJ1-5
CDR3aa: CASTLSGAETLHQPQHF
CDR3nt: TGTGCCAGCACACTCTCGGGGGCGGAAACTCTCCATCAGCCCCAGCATTTT

abundance: -
d_gene: -
v_gene: TRBV7-9
j_gene: TRBJ2-7
CDR3aa: CASSLVATGAYEQYF
CDR3nt: TGTGCCAGCAGCTTAGTAGCCACGGGGGCCTACGAGCAGTACTTC

abundance: many
d_gene: -
v_gene: TRBV15
j_gene: TRBJ1-1
CDR3aa: CATSRGSGSTEAFF
CDR3nt: TGTGCCACCAGCAGAGGATCTGGGTCCACTGAAGCTTTCTTT

abundance: -
d_gene: TRBD2
v_gene: TRBV7-3
j_gene: TRBJ2-2
CDR3aa: CASSLTGTSGGGELFF
CDR3nt: TGTGCCAGCAGCTTGACTGGGACTAGTGGTGGCGGGGAGCTGTTTTTT

abundance: few
d_gene: -
v_gene: TRBV7-2
j_gene: TRBJ2-2
CDR3aa: CASSFMELNTGELFF
CDR3nt: TGTGCCAGCAGCTTTATGGAGCTTAACACCGGGGAGCTGTTTTTT

abundance: many
d_gene: TRBD1
v_gene: TRBV10-3
j_gene: TRBJ2-7
CDR3aa: CASSYGTGNEQYF
CDR3nt: TGTGCCAGCAGTTATGGGACAGGTAACGAGCAGTACTTC

abundance: -
d_gene: -
v_gene: TRBV7-9
j_gene: TRBJ1-4
CDR3aa: CASSQEGTGLVATNEKLFF
CDR3nt: TGTGCCAGCAGCCAAGAGGGAACAGGCCTAGTTGCAACTAATGAAAAACTGTTTTTT

abundance: -
d_gene: TRBD1
v_gene: TRBV12-5
j_gene: TRBJ2-2
CDR3aa: CASAMGQVTGELFF
CDR3nt: TGTGCTAGTGCCATGGGACAGGTGACCGGGGAGCTGTTTTTT

abundance: -
d_gene: TRBD1
v_gene: TRBV11-1
j_gene: TRBJ1-2
CDR3aa: CASSLTPGTGLNGYTF
CDR3nt: TGTGCCAGCAGCTTAACCCCAGGGACAGGGCTTAATGGCTACACCTTC

abundance: -
d_gene: -
v_gene: TRBV7-2
j_gene: TRBJ2-5
CDR3aa: CASSLGKQKTQYF
CDR3nt: TGTGCCAGCAGCTTAGGCAAACAAAAGACCCAGTACTTC

abundance: -
d_gene: TRBD2
v_gene: TRBV3-1
j_gene: TRBJ2-5
CDR3aa: CASSSTPGLAEEETQYF
CDR3nt: TGTGCCAGCAGCTCAACCCCGGGACTAGCGGAAGAAGAGACCCAGTACTTC

abundance: many
d_gene: TRBD1
v_gene: TRBV24-1
j_gene: TRBJ2-5
CDR3aa: CATSGMGQGAQETQYF
CDR3nt: TGTGCCACCAGTGGGATGGGACAGGGGGCCCAAGAGACCCAGTACTTC

abundance: -
d_gene: -
v_gene: TRBV5-1
j_gene: TRBJ1-1
CDR3aa: CASSHLGGVSSEAFF
CDR3nt: TGCGCCAGCAGCCACCTTGGGGGAGTAAGCTCTGAAGCTTTCTTT

abundance: -
d_gene: TRBD1
v_gene: TRBV10-3
j_gene: TRBJ1-6
CDR3aa: CAITPDRGTLHF
CDR3nt: TGTGCCATCACCCCGGACAGGGGCACCCTCCACTTT

abundance: few
d_gene: -
v_gene: TRBV20-1
j_gene: TRBJ2-7
CDR3aa: CSAVEGDLYEQYF
CDR3nt: TGCAGTGCTGTGGAGGGGGATCTCTACGAGCAGTACTTC

abundance: few
d_gene: -
v_gene: TRBV19
j_gene: TRBJ1-5
CDR3aa: CASSIEIQGWNQPQHF
CDR3nt: TGTGCCAGTAGTATAGAAATACAGGGATGGAATCAGCCCCAGCATTTT

abundance: many
d_gene: TRBD1
v_gene: TRBV5-1
j_gene: TRBJ1-2
CDR3aa: CASSLVGQAHYGYTF
CDR3nt: TGCGCCAGCAGCTTGGTGGGACAGGCCCACTATGGCTACACCTTC

abundance: -
d_gene: -
v_gene: TRBV7-8
j_gene: TRBJ1-2
CDR3aa: CASSLPGQYGYTF
CDR3nt: TGTGCCAGCAGCTTGCCAGGCCAGTATGGCTACACCTTC

abundance: -
d_gene: -
v_gene: TRBV12-3/TRBV12-4
j_gene: TRBJ1-2
CDR3aa: CASSPLAGPGGYTF
CDR3nt: TGTGCCAGCAGCCCTCTCGCGGGGCCTGGGGGCTACACCTTC

abundance: many
d_gene: TRBD1
v_gene: TRBV29-1
j_gene: TRBJ1-2
CDR3aa: CSVSADRGPGGYTF
CDR3nt: TGCAGCGTTTCCGCCGACAGGGGGCCCGGTGGCTACACCTTC

abundance: few
d_gene: -
v_gene: TRBV7-2
j_gene: TRBJ1-2
CDR3aa: CASSSRGANYGYTF
CDR3nt: TGTGCCAGCAGCAGCAGGGGTGCTAACTATGGCTACACCTTC

abundance: few
d_gene: -
v_gene: TRBV4-1
j_gene: TRBJ2-5
CDR3aa: CASSQANRDQETQYF
CDR3nt: TGCGCCAGCAGCCAAGCGAACCGGGACCAAGAGACCCAGTACTTC

abundance: -
d_gene: TRBD1
v_gene: TRBV29-1
j_gene: TRBJ1-1
CDR3aa: CSAGTGANTEAFF
CDR3nt: TGCAGCGCCGGAACAGGGGCGAACACTGAAGCTTTCTTT

abundance: -
d_gene: TRBD1
v_gene: TRBV6-1
j_gene: TRBJ2-7
CDR3aa: CASSYSPDRPSYEQYF
CDR3nt: TGTGCCAGCAGTTACTCACCGGACAGGCCCTCCTACGAGCAGTACTTC

abundance: many
d_gene: TRBD2
v_gene: TRBV20-1
j_gene: TRBJ2-5
CDR3aa: CSARDPTSGETQYF
CDR3nt: TGCAGTGCTAGAGATCCCACTAGCGGAGAGACCCAGTACTTC

abundance: -
d_gene: -
v_gene: TRBV4-1
j_gene: TRBJ2-7
CDR3aa: CASSQDRAMAYEQYF
CDR3nt: TGTGCCAGCAGCCAAGATAGGGCTATGGCCTACGAGCAGTACTTC

abundance: few
d_gene: TRBD1
v_gene: TRBV4-1
j_gene: TRBJ2-5
CDR3aa: CASSQTGARSETQYF
CDR3nt: TGCGCCAGCAGCCAAACAGGGGCGCGGTCCGAGACCCAGTACTTC

abundance: once
d_gene: -
v_gene: TRBV2
j_gene: TRBJ2-5
CDR3aa: CASSQETAWETQYF
CDR3nt: TGTGCCAGCAGCCAAGAAACGGCGTGGGAGACCCAGTACTTC